These T cell receptor beta chains were read from a single sample in a study of CD8 T cells in ankylosing spondylitis. Each CDR3 protein gets one entry after TCRdb re-called the 5' RACE reads with MiXCR. The sample lists over 100,000 distinct CDR3 sequences; 10% to 12% were seen once. The sample consisted of blood, either unsorted or a sorted T cell fraction (not recorded which). All receptors derive from a female donor with ankylosing spondylitis or in good health (not recorded which). Each CDR3 is given with its conserved first and last residue. D genes are given only for firm matches. Size is omitted from some rows. Given values are once, few, many or a class for expanded clones.

j_gene,v_gene,d_gene,abundance,CDR3nt,CDR3aa
TRBJ2-7,TRBV3-1,-,many,TGTGCCAGCAGAGGGGGGATGAGCTACGAGCAGTACTTC,CASRGGMSYEQYF
TRBJ2-7,TRBV12-3/TRBV12-4,-,many,TGTGCCAGCAGCCCCTTGACAGGCGTATCCTACGAGCAGTACTTC,CASSPLTGVSYEQYF
TRBJ2-4,TRBV28,TRBD1,many,TGTGCCAGCAGTTCTCACAGGGGTTCAAACATTCAGTACTTC,CASSSHRGSNIQYF
TRBJ1-2,TRBV12-3/TRBV12-4,-,few,TGTGCCAGCAGCATACTAGCGGGGTATGGCTACACCTTC,CASSILAGYGYTF
TRBJ1-1,TRBV25-1,-,many,TGTGCCAGCAGTGACGCGGGGGTCCACCTAATGAACACTGAAGCTTTCTTT,CASSDAGVHLMNTEAFF
TRBJ1-4,TRBV18,-,many,TGTGCCAGCTCTCCCTCAACTAATGAAAAACTGTTTTTT,CASSPSTNEKLFF
TRBJ2-3,TRBV27,TRBD2,many,TGTGCCAGCAGTCCTTCGGCCGGGACTAGCGCGGTAGATACGCAGTATTTT,CASSPSAGTSAVDTQYF
TRBJ2-7,TRBV6-1,TRBD2,many,TGTGCCAGCAGGGAGACCGGGAGGCTAAAATACGAGCAGTACTTC,CASRETGRLKYEQYF
TRBJ2-3,TRBV20-1,-,many,TGCAGTGCTAGGGGTTCTCCTCGGGCAGATACGCAGTATTTT,CSARGSPRADTQYF
TRBJ2-2,TRBV7-8,TRBD2,many,TGTGCCAGCAGCTCGGGACTAGCGGGGAACACCGGGGAGCTGTTTTTT,CASSSGLAGNTGELFF
TRBJ1-5,TRBV20-1,-,many,TGCAGTGCTAGAAGGAGTGAGACAGCCAGCAATCAGCCCCAGCATTTT,CSARRSETASNQPQHF
TRBJ2-1,TRBV12-3/TRBV12-4,-,few,TGTGCCAGCAGTCTAGGGGGAGCTAGGGACAATGAGCAGTTCTTC,CASSLGGARDNEQFF
TRBJ2-1,TRBV20-1,-,many,TGCAGTGCTATCCGGGACCCCAACAATGAGCAGTTCTTC,CSAIRDPNNEQFF
TRBJ1-1,TRBV11-2,-,many,TGTGCCAGCAGCGGATCCGGGTTCCCTAAAGAGGCTTTCTTT,CASSGSGFPKEAFF
TRBJ1-5,TRBV6-1,-,many,TGTGCCAGCGTCGGGGGGGGCTCGTATCAGCCCCAGCATTTT,CASVGGGSYQPQHF
TRBJ2-7,TRBV4-1,TRBD1,-,TGCGCCAGCAGCCAAGATTGGGACAGGGGCGGCTACGAGCAGTACTTC,CASSQDWDRGGYEQYF
TRBJ2-1,TRBV4-2,TRBD2,many,TGTGCCAGCAGCCAAGAAAAGGGACTATCTATGGATGAGCAGTTCTTC,CASSQEKGLSMDEQFF
TRBJ2-7,TRBV29-1,-,many,TGCAGCGCAGGGGCGACGAGCTACGAGCAGTACTTC,CSAGATSYEQYF
TRBJ2-3,TRBV7-2,-,many,TGTGCCAGCAGTTTTAACAACCAGGGGGGGGATACGCAGTATTTT,CASSFNNQGGDTQYF
TRBJ1-1,TRBV5-1,-,many,TGCGCCAGCAGCCCAGAGCGGGGTAATACTGAAGCTTTCTTT,CASSPERGNTEAFF
TRBJ2-3,TRBV12-3/TRBV12-4,TRBD1,many,TGTGCCAGCAGAACAGGGACAGGGGGATTGGATACGCAGTATTTT,CASRTGTGGLDTQYF
TRBJ1-1,TRBV10-3,-,many,TGTGCCATCAGTGAGTCGATAGGGACCCCTGAAGCTTTCTTT,CAISESIGTPEAFF
TRBJ2-2,TRBV20-1,-,many,TGCAGTGCCAGAAGCGGAAGTACCGGGGAGCTGTTTTTT,CSARSGSTGELFF
TRBJ1-1,TRBV5-1,-,-,TGCGCCAGCAGCTTGGATGGGGGCAGAACTTTCTTT,CASSLDGGRTFF
TRBJ2-3,TRBV10-3,-,few,TGTGCCATCCGAGGGAGCACAGATACGCAGTATTTT,CAIRGSTDTQYF
TRBJ2-5,TRBV14,TRBD2,few,TGTGCCAGCAGCCAATACGGGAGGGCCTTTGAGACCCAGTACTTC,CASSQYGRAFETQYF
TRBJ1-1,TRBV11-2,-,many,TGTGCCAGCAGCCCACCTCTGGCCGTTGAAGCTTTCTTT,CASSPPLAVEAFF
TRBJ2-1,TRBV20-1,-,many,TGCAGTGCTAGTCGTGGTTACAATGAGCAGTTCTTC,CSASRGYNEQFF
TRBJ2-6,TRBV19,-,many,TGTGCCAGTAGGATTACAGCTGGGGCCAACGTCCTGACTTTC,CASRITAGANVLTF
TRBJ1-2,TRBV6-5,TRBD1,many,TGTGCCAGCAGTTCGGACAGGGGGCGCGGCTACACCTTC,CASSSDRGRGYTF
TRBJ2-1,TRBV6-2/TRBV6-3,TRBD1,few,TGTGCCAGCAGCCGGGACAGGATCTCCTACAATGAGCAGTTCTTC,CASSRDRISYNEQFF
TRBJ2-7,TRBV5-1,-,many,TGCGCCAGCAGCGATTTTAGGGCCACCTACGAGCAGTACTTC,CASSDFRATYEQYF
TRBJ2-1,TRBV6-5,-,many,TGTGCCAGCAGTTACTCGGCAGCGTCGCCCTACAATGAGCAGTTCTTC,CASSYSAASPYNEQFF
TRBJ2-7,TRBV7-2,-,few,TGTGCCAGCAGCTTAGGAGCGGGTATACCCTACGAGCAGTACTTC,CASSLGAGIPYEQYF
TRBJ1-1,TRBV29-1,TRBD1,-,TGCAGCGCCCGAGGGGACAGGCTCATGAACACTGAAGCTTTCTTT,CSARGDRLMNTEAFF
TRBJ1-4,TRBV12-3/TRBV12-4,-,few,TGTGCCAGCAGTTTAGACATTTCGGGAAAACTGTTTTTT,CASSLDISGKLFF